This T cell receptor (beta chain) came from a study of T cells after yellow fever vaccination. MiXCR was run by TCRdb on the 5' RACE reads, yielding one entry per CDR3 protein. The sample has about 320,000 distinct CDR3 sequences; about 10% are singletons. There are 14 residues in the CDR3. Germline V gene data show CDR1 as MNHNY and CDR2 as SVGAGI (reference sequence). V lost 7 bases and J 2 bases, leaving 14 bases between the germline ends. The sample was CD4+ T cells sorted from PBMCs, taken 45 days after the yellow fever booster vaccination. J is TRBJ1-2 and V is TRBV6-6, with D possibly TRBD1 on 5 matching bases. This receptor was identified in a man aged 18 to 29 who received the YFV17D yellow fever vaccine. The CDR3 region has the DNA TGTGCCAGCAAATCGGAGACAGTAAACTATGGCTACACCTTC. It yields the protein CASKSETVNYGYTF.